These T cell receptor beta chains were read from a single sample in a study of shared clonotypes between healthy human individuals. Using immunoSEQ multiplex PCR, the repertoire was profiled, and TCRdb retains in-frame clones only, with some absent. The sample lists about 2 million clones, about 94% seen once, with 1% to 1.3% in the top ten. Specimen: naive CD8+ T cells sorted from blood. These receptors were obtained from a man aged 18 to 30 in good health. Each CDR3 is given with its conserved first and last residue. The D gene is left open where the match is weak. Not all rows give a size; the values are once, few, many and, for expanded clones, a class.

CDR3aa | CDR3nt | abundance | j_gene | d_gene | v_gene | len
CASSDAAGSYQPQHF | TGCGCCAGCAGTGACGCCGCAGGGAGCTATCAGCCCCAGCATTTT | - | TRBJ1-5 | - | TRBV10-2 | 15
CASRDLAECTF | TGTGCCAGCAGAGATCTGGCAGAGTGCACCTTC | - | TRBJ1-2 | - | TRBV6-1 | 11
CASSLEGVDYGYTF | TGTGCCAGCAGCTTGGAGGGGGTCGACTATGGCTACACCTTC | few | TRBJ1-2 | - | TRBV7-9 | 14
CASSSWTDEKLFF | TGTGCCAGCAGTTCCTGGACAGACGAAAAACTGTTTTTT | - | TRBJ1-4 | - | TRBV28 | 13
CASSEAGTGAYEQYF | TGTGCCAGCAGCGAAGCCGGGACAGGGGCCTACGAGCAGTACTTC | - | TRBJ2-7 | TRBD1 | TRBV13 | 15
CALLGGQETQYF | TGTGCCCTCTTAGGGGGCCAAGAGACCCAGTACTTC | - | TRBJ2-5 | - | TRBV2 | 12
CASSMGQFYEQYF | TGTGCCAGTAGTATGGGACAGTTTTACGAGCAGTACTTC | - | TRBJ2-7 | TRBD1 | TRBV19 | 13
CATSGDGYRGDQPQHF | TGTGCCACCAGCGGAGATGGGTACAGGGGAGATCAGCCCCAGCATTTT | few | TRBJ1-5 | TRBD1 | TRBV15 | 16
CASSEFENEQYF | TGCGCCAGCAGTGAGTTCGAGAACGAGCAGTACTTC | - | TRBJ2-7 | - | TRBV10-1 | 12
CASSLGGVGNTIYF | TGTGCCAGCAGCTTAGGGGGCGTCGGAAACACCATATATTTT | - | TRBJ1-3 | - | TRBV11-2 | 14
CASSLSRDRGTGELFF | TGTGCCAGCAGTTTGTCCCGGGACAGGGGAACCGGGGAGCTGTTTTTT | - | TRBJ2-2 | TRBD1 | TRBV6-5 | 16
CASSISTGAYEQYF | TGTGCCAGTAGTATTTCAACGGGAGCCTACGAGCAGTACTTC | - | TRBJ2-7 | - | TRBV19 | 14
CASSEDRVSYNEQFF | TGCGCCAGCAGCGAAGACAGGGTGTCCTACAATGAGCAGTTCTTC | once | TRBJ2-1 | TRBD1 | TRBV5-1 | 15
CASSPLIGRDGYTF | TGTGCCAGCAGCCCGCTAATCGGCAGGGATGGCTACACCTTC | - | TRBJ1-2 | - | TRBV7-9 | 14
CASSRDSTSSYNSPLHF | TGTGCCAGCTCACGGGACAGTACGAGCTCCTATAATTCACCCCTCCACTTT | - | TRBJ1-6 | TRBD1 | TRBV18 | 17
CASSQDGDGFNEKLFF | TGCGCCAGCAGCCAAGATGGGGACGGCTTTAATGAAAAACTGTTTTTT | - | TRBJ1-4 | - | TRBV4-3 | 16
CASSQVQGDSPLHF | TGCGCCAGCAGCCAAGTGCAAGGGGATTCACCCCTCCACTTT | - | TRBJ1-6 | - | TRBV4-1 | 14
CAGSSTGSDGYTF | TGTGCCGGATCCTCGACAGGGTCGGATGGCTACACCTTC | - | TRBJ1-2 | TRBD1 | TRBV6-6 | 13
CASSFIQDPYGYTF | TGTGCCAGCAGTTTTATACAGGATCCCTATGGCTACACCTTC | - | TRBJ1-2 | - | TRBV28 | 14
CASSDLRDYVGTDTQYF | TGTGCCAGCAGTGATCTCCGGGACTACGTTGGGACAGATACGCAGTATTTT | - | TRBJ2-3 | TRBD2 | TRBV2 | 17
CSVDLGRGISYEQYF | TGCAGCGTTGATTTGGGCAGGGGTATCTCCTACGAGCAGTACTTC | - | TRBJ2-7 | - | TRBV29-1 | 15
CASSVDSSPYEQYF | TGTGCCAGCAGCGTGGACAGCTCACCCTACGAGCAGTACTTC | - | TRBJ2-7 | - | TRBV9 | 14
CATSRDMGLADADTQYF | TGTGCCACCAGCAGAGATATGGGACTAGCGGACGCAGATACGCAGTATTTT | - | TRBJ2-3 | TRBD2 | TRBV15 | 17
CAWSAPGTEAFF | TGTGCCTGGAGTGCGCCGGGCACTGAAGCTTTCTTT | - | TRBJ1-1 | - | TRBV30 | 12
CASSLGAAVNTEAFF | TGTGCCAGCAGCTTAGGCGCGGCAGTGAACACTGAAGCTTTCTTT | once | TRBJ1-1 | - | TRBV13 | 15
CASALTPGQEILEQYF | TGCGCCAGCGCGCTCACTCCGGGACAGGAGATTTTAGAGCAGTACTTC | - | TRBJ2-7 | TRBD1 | TRBV4-1 | 16
CASSVRGSGSYEQYF | TGTGCCAGCAGTGTGAGGGGGTCGGGGTCCTACGAGCAGTACTTC | - | TRBJ2-7 | - | TRBV27 | 15
CASSRLVWETQYF | TGTGCCAGCAGTCGACTAGTATGGGAGACCCAGTACTTC | - | TRBJ2-5 | - | TRBV11-2 | 13
CASRGLAGGKETQYF | TGCGCCAGTCGAGGACTAGCGGGGGGGAAAGAGACCCAGTACTTC | - | TRBJ2-5 | TRBD2 | TRBV4-1 | 15
CASSEAGTGAEKLFF | TGTGCCAGCAGCGAGGCCGGGACAGGGGCTGAAAAACTGTTTTTT | - | TRBJ1-4 | TRBD1 | TRBV7-9 | 15
CASSLDPPGLAGSQRTGELFF | TGTGCCAGCAGCTTAGACCCTCCGGGACTAGCGGGATCTCAAAGGACCGGGGAGCTGTTTTTT | once | TRBJ2-2 | TRBD2 | TRBV7-6 | 21
CASSWGSNLYQETQYF | TGTGCCAGCAGTTGGGGGAGCAACCTGTACCAAGAGACCCAGTACTTC | - | TRBJ2-5 | - | TRBV27 | 16
CASSEIEWQETQYF | TGTGCCAGCAGTGAGATTGAGTGGCAAGAGACCCAGTACTTC | - | TRBJ2-5 | - | TRBV25-1 | 14
CASSSGTPSNYGYTF | TGTGCCAGCAGCTCCGGGACACCAAGTAACTATGGCTACACCTTC | - | TRBJ1-2 | - | TRBV27 | 15
CASSPLAGSYNEQFF | TGTGCCAGCAGTCCACTAGCGGGGAGTTACAATGAGCAGTTCTTC | - | TRBJ2-1 | TRBD2 | TRBV28 | 15
CASRLSSGVSYNEQFF | TGTGCCAGCAGACTTTCTAGCGGAGTCTCCTACAATGAGCAGTTCTTC | once | TRBJ2-1 | TRBD2 | TRBV7-9 | 16
CASSTTGQGYNEQFF | TGTGCCAGCAGTACTACCGGACAGGGCTACAATGAGCAGTTCTTC | - | TRBJ2-1 | TRBD1 | TRBV27 | 15
CASSYTGADYEQYF | TGTGCCAGCAGTTACACGGGAGCCGACTACGAGCAGTACTTC | - | TRBJ2-7 | - | TRBV6-6 | 14